Listed below are T cell receptor beta chains from one sample, sequenced in a study of CD8+ T cells in alopecia areata. TCRdb's table, derived via immunoSEQ multiplex PCR, lists solely in-frame clones and lacks some. The data show some 150,000 clones, 82% seen once. The material was CD8+ T cells sorted from blood, obtained at week 4, from a patient treated with tofacitinib. The receptors shown here come from a human donor with alopecia areata. Each CDR3 is given with its conserved first and last residue.

TRBJ2-7,TRBV6-6,CASSEGFRYEQYF
TRBJ2-7,TRBV7-9,CASSLGGGVYEQYF
TRBJ1-1,TRBV7-8,CASSPWEGGNTEAFF
TRBJ2-7,TRBV28,CASSPLGRGNTYEQYF
TRBJ2-7,TRBV7-8,CASSSSGGTYEQYF
TRBJ2-7,TRBV4-3,CASSQERGTSYEQYF
TRBJ1-1,TRBV27,CASSPMTAPLNTEAFF
TRBJ1-1,TRBV7-2,CASLIPLTGTEAFF
TRBJ2-7,TRBV29-1,CSVTSGGTYEQYF
TRBJ1-2,TRBV25-1,CASSDLWGSDYGYTF
TRBJ2-1,TRBV29-1,CSVVLGRGNEQFF
TRBJ2-1,TRBV13,CASSLGETRGAQQFF
TRBJ2-5,TRBV4-1,CASSDDRGETQYF
TRBJ2-2,TRBV5-1,CASSPRGGFHTGELFF
TRBJ1-6,TRBV7-2,CASSWGGASPLHF
TRBJ2-7,TRBV6-1,CASSALGGEQYF
TRBJ1-1,TRBV29-1,CSVAVYTEAFF
TRBJ2-7,TRBV5-6,CASSPGAGAYEQYF
TRBJ2-3,TRBV5-1,CASSSGYDTQYF
TRBJ1-2,TRBV13,CASSLRGNYGYTF
TRBJ2-7,TRBV9,CASSDTSGGYEQYF
TRBJ2-5,TRBV11-2,CASRALTGEETQYF
TRBJ2-7,TRBV5-6,CASSRPGGDDEQYF
TRBJ2-7,TRBV4-1,CASSLYAGAGEQYF
TRBJ2-5,TRBV14,CASSQPYRGGSETQYF
TRBJ2-2,TRBV5-1,CASSLEGTGELFF
TRBJ2-5,TRBV15,CATSIPDTISQETQYF
TRBJ2-1,TRBV30,CAWITASYNEQFF
TRBJ2-3,TRBV7-8,CASSKSGGPGDTQYF
TRBJ1-1,TRBV10-2,CASTEVGMDTEAFF
TRBJ2-1,TRBV6-5,CASSSRGGSYNEQFF